The source of this TCR beta chain is a study of blood T cell repertoires in COVID-19. This clone was picked up one time. Trimming took 5 bases from V and 7 from J; bases not matched to a gene: 20. Germline values: CDR1 SGHTA, CDR2 FQGNSA. This CDR3 comprises 18 residues. Per the original data handling: Researchers report that nucleated cell counts were estimated from reference gene primer amplification. Only in-frame clones appear in the TCRdb table, and some are missing; sequencing was by immunoSEQ multiplex PCR. V and J calls and clone size are given by that table; D and trimming were obtained from the DNA. Counted here are about 260,000 clones, about 87% occurring once; the ten biggest clones make up 2.5% to 4%.

The V call is TRBV7-2, the J call TRBJ1-2; 9 bases line up with TRBD1. The sequenced sample was PBMCs or T cells enriched from blood (not recorded which). The TCR originated in a woman in her 40s who had been exposed to COVID-19. The CDR3 sequence is CASSGRDRALGEASGYTF. As DNA, the CDR3 is TGTGCCAGCAGCGGCCGGGACAGGGCACTGGGTGAAGCGAGTGGCTACACCTTC.